The present TCR beta chain was sequenced within a study of blood T cells in healthy people across ages. CDR1 and CDR2 (germline): SGHTA, FQGNSA. Trimming took off 2 bases at V and 5 bases at J, with 10 bases between the two ends. The CDR3 totals 13 residues. This clonotype was seen a few times. Primed by a sample-barcoded 5' primer and a J-beta primer mix, a second PCR proceeded for 7 to 11 cycles. TCRdb processed the 5' RACE reads anew with MiXCR; each CDR3 protein has one entry. The table lists some 690,000 distinct CDR3 sequences, 22% of them singletons, with around a fifth in the top ten. This clonotype originated in a man aged 65-85 years in good health. The specimen was blood. This chain connects TRBV7-2 to TRBJ2-7; TRBD1 is a possible D gene (5 bases). CDR3 loop: CASSLQGSDEQYV. DNA of the CDR3: TGTGCCAGCAGCTTACAGGGATCAGACGAGCAGTACGTC.